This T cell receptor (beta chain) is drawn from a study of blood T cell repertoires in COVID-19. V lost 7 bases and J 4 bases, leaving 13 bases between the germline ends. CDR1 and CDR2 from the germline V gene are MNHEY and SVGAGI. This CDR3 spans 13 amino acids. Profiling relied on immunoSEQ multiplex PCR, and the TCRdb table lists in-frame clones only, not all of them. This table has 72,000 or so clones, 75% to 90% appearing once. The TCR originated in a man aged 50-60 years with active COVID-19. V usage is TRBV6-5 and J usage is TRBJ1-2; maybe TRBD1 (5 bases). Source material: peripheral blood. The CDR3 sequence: CASTHGGIYGYTF. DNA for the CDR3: TGTGCCAGCACCCACGGGGGAATCTATGGCTACACCTTC.